This T cell receptor (beta chain) is from a study of CD8 T cells in ankylosing spondylitis. Overall study findings and caveats: Disease-linked clones were CD8+ and relatively rare in peripheral blood. What appeared characteristic of ankylosing spondylitis blood was a TCR beta motif of under 10 highly homologous variants. Disease-linked clones reportedly showed significant enrichment in matched ankylosing spondylitis synovial fluid.

As regards this clonotype: Its specificity is not known.

Libraries for TCR beta were made by quantitative 5'-RACE with molecular barcodes. TCRdb analysed the 5' RACE reads with MiXCR anew, one entry per CDR3 protein. The sample includes under 300,000 distinct CDR3 sequences, 7.5% to 9% of them seen just once. V dropped 1 base and J dropped 9; count of bases not matched to a gene: 7. CDR1 and CDR2 (germline): SEHNR, FQNEAQ (reference sequence). The CDR3 runs to 15 residues. This chain uses TRBV7-9 with TRBJ2-1, with TRBD2 matching over 9 bases. The sequencing sample was made of blood, either unsorted or a sorted T cell fraction (not recorded which). This receptor was taken from a male donor with ankylosing spondylitis or in good health (not recorded which). DNA for the CDR3: TGTGCCAGCAGCTTAGGGGCGGGAGGGCCTGTTGAGCAGTTCTTC. Amino acid sequence: CASSLGAGGPVEQFF.